A single sample is the source of the 23 T cell receptor beta chains below, sequenced in a study of regulatory T cells in long-lasting Graves disease (dated by TCRdb to 2020 to 2023). Library preparation was by multiplex PCR. The sequencer was an Illumina HiSeq 4000. iRepertoire HTBI primers and Arm-PCR amplification of CDR3 regions were used to construct TCR beta libraries. TCRdb trimmed the raw reads at Q25, called clones with MiXCR and kept productive beta chains. Rows are unified per CDR3 protein, each entry keeping the most common DNA and genes. The sample has about 350,000 distinct CDR3 sequences on record, over 15% of them singletons. The top ten clones comprise roughly 30% of the sample. The time point label corresponds to: newly diagnosed GD, antithyroid drugs for less than 3 months. For both TCR sequencing and RNA sequencing, RNA was extracted from PBMCs in TRIzol. These records were also assigned to another study, of T cells in Graves' hyperthyroidism and ophthalmopathy.

The sequencing here drew on peripheral blood mononuclear cells (PBMCs), taken at new diagnosis, from a patient treated with antithyroid drugs. These receptor sequences come from a man aged 40-49 years with Graves disease. Donor details come from another sample of the same person, matched by shared clones.

The table lists this clonotype with many counts. The chain uses TRBV28 and TRBJ2-1; perhaps D is TRBD1 or TRBD2 (6 bases each). The CDR3 loop spans 15 amino acids. The V end was cut by 3 bases, the J end by 6 bases, with 15 bases between. Looked up from germline, CDR1 is MDHEN and CDR2 is SYDVKM. The CDR3 is CASSLVGGTRNEQFF. CDR3 sequence (DNA): TGTGCCAGCAGTTTGGTAGGGGGGACCCGCAATGAGCAGTTCTTC.

The table lists this clonotype with many counts. The rearrangement links TRBV11-2 to TRBJ1-1, with D perhaps TRBD1 (6 bases). The CDR3 is 16 residues long. Per the germline V gene, CDR1 is SGHAT and CDR2 is FQNNGV. The V end lost 5 bases, the J end lost 4 bases, and 20 bases lay between the germline ends. The CDR3 protein is CASSLASPRGATEAFF. The CDR3 region has the DNA TGTGCCAGCAGCCTAGCCTCTCCCAGGGGAGCCACTGAAGCTTTCTTT.

This chain uses TRBV20-1 with TRBJ1-2; 11 bases line up with TRBD1. CDR1 is DFQATT and CDR2 is SNEGSKA in the germline V gene (reference sequence). J was trimmed by 5 bases and V by 3 bases; bases with no gene match: 11. This CDR3 is built from 16 residues. CDR3 bases: TGCAGTGCTAGGATTAGGGGGACAGGGGGAAGTTATGGCTACACCTTC. This gives the protein CSARIRGTGGSYGYTF.

There are a few counts of this clonotype. V is TRBV4-2 and J is TRBJ2-2; tentative D call: TRBD2 (5 bases). Germline values: CDR1 LGHNA, CDR2 YNFKEQ. The CDR3 loop spans 14 amino acids. V was cut by 5 bases and J by 6 bases, with 13 bases left in between. CDR3 nucleotides: TGTGCCAGCAGCATAGGACTCGGACCCGGGGAGCTGTTTTTT. Its translation: CASSIGLGPGELFF.

The gene calls are TRBV7-6 and TRBJ2-1, with a weak D call TRBD1 (6 bases). CDR3 length equals 16 residues. V was clipped by 5 bases and J by 5 bases, with 19 bases between them. CDR1 and CDR2 (germline): SGHVS, FNYEAQ. The chain's CDR3 is CASSQPTDRSHNEQFF. CDR3 nucleotides: TGTGCCAGCAGCCAGCCCACGGACAGATCACACAATGAGCAGTTCTTC. The full variable domain, with the rest looked up from reference TRBV7-6 and TRBJ2-1, is GAGVSQSPRYKVTKRGQDVALRCDPISGHVSLYWYRQALGQGPEFLTYFNYEAQQDKSGLPNDRFSAERPEGSISTLTIQRTEQRDSAMYRCASSQPTDRSHNEQFFGPGTRLTVL.

This clonotype showed up many times. The J gene is TRBJ2-3, the V gene TRBV10-3; D gene unclear. The ends were cut back, 6 bases at V and 2 bases at J, with 15 bases in the middle. The CDR3 sequence is 15 residues long. Germline V gives CDR1 ENHRY, CDR2 SYGVKD. Here the CDR3 DNA reads TGTGCCATCAGCGAACAAGCGTCTTACACAGATACGCAGTATTTT. It yields the protein CAISEQASYTDTQYF.

This clonotype was detected many times. This chain uses TRBV7-2 with TRBJ2-7, with D unresolved. This CDR3 has 14 amino acids. Per germline, CDR1 SGHTA and CDR2 FQGNSA. Trimming stripped 1 base from V and 3 bases from J, with 10 bases between. CDR3 sequence reads: CASSLGSLIYEQYF. The CDR3 DNA follows: TGTGCCAGCAGCTTAGGCAGTCTCATCTACGAGCAGTACTTC.

This clonotype was seen ten or more times. This chain links TRBV28 with TRBJ2-2; a possible D gene is TRBD1 (6 bases). This CDR3 has 14 amino acids. In germline, CDR1 is MDHEN, CDR2 SYDVKM. V was pared by 7 bases and J by 7 bases, with 16 bases between. CDR3 nucleotide sequence: TGTGCCAGCATCCCCGCAGGGGCCGGCGGGGAGCTGTTTTTT. As protein: CASIPAGAGGELFF.

To note about this clonotype: This may stem from a read error, because a much larger clone lies one nucleotide away. V usage is TRBV18 and J usage is TRBJ2-3; TRBD2 is a possible D gene (5 bases). This CDR3 has 15 amino acids. Trimming took off 2 bases at V and 15 bases at J, with 24 bases between the two ends. Germline CDR1 reads KGHSH; CDR2 reads LQKENI. The CDR3 is CASSPVYLDSDSGYF. CDR3 nucleotides: TGTGCCAGCTCACCAGTATACCTGGACTCCGACTCAGGTTATTTT.

The table lists this clonotype with many counts. The V and J genes are TRBV29-1 and TRBJ2-7; 13 bases agree with TRBD2. The junction had 5 bases not matched to a gene; V was cut back by 6 bases and J by 0 bases. Per the germline V gene, CDR1 is SQVTM and CDR2 is ANQGSEA. There are 15 residues in the CDR3. The CDR3 loop is CSVMGLAGSSYEQYF. The CDR3, as DNA: TGCAGCGTAATGGGACTAGCGGGGAGCTCCTACGAGCAGTACTTC.

Regarding this clonotype: An end of the junction does not agree with germline; a read error may underlie this. The chain links TRBV28 to TRBJ2-1; D may be TRBD1 (5 bases). CDR1 and CDR2 from the germline V gene are MDHEN and SYDVKM. The CDR3 loop spans 12 amino acids. The CDR3 DNA reads TGTGCCAGCAGTTTACGACCAGGGTTGGTCATCTTC. The encoded protein is CASSLRPGLVIF. Full variable domain (remainder filled in from reference TRBV28 and TRBJ2-1): DVKVTQSSRYLVKRTGEKVFLECVQDMDHENMFWYRQDPGLGLRLIYFSYDVKMKEKGDIPEGYSVSREKKERFSLILESASTNQTSMYLCASSLRPGLVIFGPGTRLTVL.

This clonotype was seen many times. The chain couples TRBV28 to TRBJ2-7; 7 nucleotides agree with TRBD1. Germline V gene data show CDR1 as MDHEN and CDR2 as SYDVKM. With 3 bases clipped from V and 0 bases from J, the junction kept 5 bases outside the gene matches. This CDR3 contains 15 residues. The CDR3 nucleotides are TGTGCCAGCAGTTTTAAGGGGGACAGCTCCTACGAGCAGTACTTC. It is translated as CASSFKGDSSYEQYF.

This sequence joins TRBV6-2 or TRBV6-3 and TRBJ1-1; the D is unclear. Germline CDR1 reads MNHEY; CDR2 reads SVGEGT. The CDR3 has 13 amino acids. V gave up 2 bases and J gave up 0 bases, with 4 bases separating them. CDR3 nucleotide sequence: TGTGCCAGCAGTTACCAGCTGAACACTGAAGCTTTCTTT. Translation: CASSYQLNTEAFF.

This clonotype was picked up many times. V usage is TRBV27 and J usage is TRBJ2-7; perhaps TRBD1 as D (5 bases). CDR1 and CDR2 from the germline V gene are MNHEY and SMNVEV (reference sequence). V dropped 0 bases and J dropped 2 bases, with 14 bases sitting between them. The length of the CDR3 is 16 residues. The CDR3 is CASSLSLRYRPYEQYF. CDR3 in DNA: TGTGCCAGCAGTTTATCGTTAAGGTACAGGCCCTACGAGCAGTACTTC.

This clonotype was counted ten times or more. The rearrangement uses TRBV10-3 and TRBJ2-1, with TRBD1 identical over 7 bases. The CDR3 spans 14 residues. V shed 3 bases, J shed 4 bases, and the junction held 3 bases outside the gene matches. Germline V gives CDR1 ENHRY, CDR2 SYGVKD. CDR3 sequence: CAISDRGQYNEQFF. The DNA of the CDR3 is TGTGCCATCAGTGACAGGGGACAGTACAATGAGCAGTTCTTC.

In its sample, this clonotype was seen many times. The chain is built from TRBV12-3 or TRBV12-4 and TRBJ2-5; 13 bases fit TRBD2. CDR3 length: 15 amino acids. The J segment lost 3 bases and the V segment lost 6 bases, leaving 4 bases of the junction unmatched. The CDR3 reads CASSGTSGAKETQYF. Written as DNA, the CDR3 is TGTGCCAGCAGCGGGACTAGCGGGGCTAAAGAGACCCAGTACTTC.

This clonotype occurred many times. The V gene is TRBV3-1, the J gene TRBJ1-1; 7 bases agree with TRBD1. Germline V lookup: CDR1 LGHDT, CDR2 YNNKEL (reference sequence). Unmatched junction bases numbered 8, after V lost 4 bases and J lost 6 bases. The CDR3 totals 14 residues. This CDR3 reads CASSLRDSGAEAFF. For the CDR3, the DNA is TGTGCCAGCAGCCTGAGGGACAGTGGGGCTGAAGCTTTCTTT.

Ten or more counts support this clonotype. V gene TRBV4-2 combines with J gene TRBJ2-3, with no clear D. Germline-derived CDR1 and CDR2 are LGHNA and YNFKEQ. The CDR3 is made up of 18 amino acids. V was pared by 0 bases and J by 2 bases, with 18 bases between. CDR3 sequence: CASSQDPASPWLTDTQYF. As DNA, the CDR3 is TGTGCCAGCAGCCAAGATCCTGCGTCTCCCTGGCTCACAGATACGCAGTATTTT.

Of note for this clonotype: Just one base apart from a much larger clone, this may be a read error. The chain uses TRBV2 and TRBJ1-3, with a tentative D call TRBD1 (6 bases). The V and J ends lost 8 bases and 1 base respectively, with 12 bases between them. Germline V gene sequence: CDR1 SNHLY, CDR2 FYNNEI. This CDR3 spans 14 amino acids. The CDR3 bases are TGTGCCAGCCCAGACGGACAGTCTGGAAACACCATATATTTT. Translating gives CASPDGQSGNTIYF. The whole variable domain, filled in from reference TRBV2 and TRBJ1-3, reads EPEVTQTPSHQVTQMGQEVILRCVPISNHLYFYWYRQILGQKVEFLVSFYNNEISEKSEIFDDQFSVERPDGSNFTLKIRSTKLEDSAMYFCASPDGQSGNTIYFGEGSWLTVV.

This clonotype was counted ten times or more. The CDR3: CASSPSVSSYEQYF. The DNA for the CDR3 is TGTGCCAGCTCACCCTCGGTAAGCTCCTACGAGCAGTACTTC. This chain joins TRBV18 and TRBJ2-7; D is uncertain. Germline lookup yields CDR1 KGHSH and CDR2 LQKENI. V was cut by 3 bases and J by 0 bases, with 9 bases left in between. The CDR3 extends over 14 amino acids.

The table lists this clonotype with many counts. The CDR3 sequence is CASSQGWQLNSPLHF. CDR3 DNA: TGTGCCAGCAGCCAAGGATGGCAGCTTAATTCACCCCTCCACTTT. J is TRBJ1-6 and V is TRBV3-1; D unclear. The CDR3 is 15 amino acids. Germline values: CDR1 LGHDT, CDR2 YNNKEL (reference sequence). V was pared by 1 base and J by 6 bases, with 10 bases between.

This clonotype came up many times. The J gene is TRBJ2-3, the V gene TRBV6-5; TRBD2 might be the D (5 bases). The germline CDR1 and CDR2 sequences are MNHEY and SVGAGI. The CDR3 has 17 residues. With 0 bases removed from V and 4 bases from J, the gap between germline ends came to 17 bases. Written as DNA, the CDR3 is TGTGCCAGCAGTTACTCGATCGGAGGACCTTCCGCAGATACGCAGTATTTT. Its protein product is CASSYSIGGPSADTQYF.

In its sample, this clonotype was seen many times. The V gene is TRBV6-1, the J gene TRBJ1-2; no firm D call. Germline V lookup: CDR1 MNHNS, CDR2 SASEGT. The V end lost 7 bases, the J end lost 6 bases, and 15 bases lay between the germline ends. This CDR3 contains 13 residues. CDR3 sequence: CASTLHGVDGYTF. The CDR3 DNA sequence: TGTGCCAGCACCCTCCACGGAGTGGATGGCTACACCTTC.